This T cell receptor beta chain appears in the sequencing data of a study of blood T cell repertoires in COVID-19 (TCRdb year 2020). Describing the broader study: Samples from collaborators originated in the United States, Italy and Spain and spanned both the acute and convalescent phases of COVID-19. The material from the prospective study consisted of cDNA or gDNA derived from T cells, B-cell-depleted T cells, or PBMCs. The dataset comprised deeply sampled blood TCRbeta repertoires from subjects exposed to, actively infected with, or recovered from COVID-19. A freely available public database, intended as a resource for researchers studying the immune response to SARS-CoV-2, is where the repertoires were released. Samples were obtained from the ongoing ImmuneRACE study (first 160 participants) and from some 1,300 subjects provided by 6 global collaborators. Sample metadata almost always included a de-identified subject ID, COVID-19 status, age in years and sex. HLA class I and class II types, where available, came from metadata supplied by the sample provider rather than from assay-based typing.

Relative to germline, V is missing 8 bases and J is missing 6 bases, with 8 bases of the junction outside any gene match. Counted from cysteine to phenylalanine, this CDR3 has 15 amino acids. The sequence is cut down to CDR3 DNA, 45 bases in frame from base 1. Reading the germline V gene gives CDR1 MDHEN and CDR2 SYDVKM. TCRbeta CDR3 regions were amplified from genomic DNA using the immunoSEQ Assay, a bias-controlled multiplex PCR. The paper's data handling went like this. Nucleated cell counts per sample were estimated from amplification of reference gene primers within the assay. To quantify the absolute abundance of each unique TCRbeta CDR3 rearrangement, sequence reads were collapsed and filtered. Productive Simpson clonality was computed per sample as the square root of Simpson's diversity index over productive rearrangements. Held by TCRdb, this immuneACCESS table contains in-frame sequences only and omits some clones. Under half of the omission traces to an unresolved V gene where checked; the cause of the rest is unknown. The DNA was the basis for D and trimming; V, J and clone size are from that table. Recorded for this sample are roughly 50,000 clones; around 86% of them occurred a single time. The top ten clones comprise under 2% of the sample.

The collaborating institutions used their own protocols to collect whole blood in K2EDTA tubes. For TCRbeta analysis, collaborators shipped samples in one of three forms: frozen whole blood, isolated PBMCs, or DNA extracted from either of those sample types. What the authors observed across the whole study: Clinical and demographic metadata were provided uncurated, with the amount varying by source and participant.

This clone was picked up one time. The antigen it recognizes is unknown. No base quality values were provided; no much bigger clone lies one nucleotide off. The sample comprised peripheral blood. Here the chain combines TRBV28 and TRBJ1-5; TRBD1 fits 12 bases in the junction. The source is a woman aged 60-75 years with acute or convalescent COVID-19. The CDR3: CASFPGTGGRQPQHF. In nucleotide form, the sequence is TGTGCCAGCTTCCCCGGGACAGGGGGCCGTCAGCCCCAGCATTTT. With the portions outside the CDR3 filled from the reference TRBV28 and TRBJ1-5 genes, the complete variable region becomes DVKVTQSSRYLVKRTGEKVFLECVQDMDHENMFWYRQDPGLGLRLIYFSYDVKMKEKGDIPEGYSVSREKKERFSLILESASTNQTSMYLCASFPGTGGRQPQHFGDGTRLSIL.